These 29 T cell receptor beta chains share one sample of origin, sequenced in a study of cytomegalovirus exposure and HLA in healthy donors (dated by TCRdb to the late 2010s). Receptor amplification or capture employed the immunoSEQ multiplex PCR assay. Sourced from immuneACCESS, this table was stored by TCRdb with only in-frame sequences that have V and J called. A share of the clones is absent; for the studies checked, an unresolved V gene accounts for under half, and the remainder has no known explanation. The sample contains more than 45,000 clones, roughly 89% of them found a single time. The ten largest clones add up to 15% of the sample. The sequencing input was PBMCs. Every receptor here comes from a woman under 30 in good health and CMV-seronegative.

The chain couples TRBV27 to TRBJ2-1; D is perhaps TRBD2 (6 bases). Germline loops: CDR1 MNHEY, CDR2 SMNVEV (reference sequence). V lost 8 bases and J 6 bases, leaving 26 bases between the germline ends. This CDR3 contains 17 residues. The CDR3 nucleotides are TGTGCCAGCGCCAACTCGAAGGGATCGCGGGGAAGCAATGAGCAGTTCTTC. It is translated as CASANSKGSRGSNEQFF.

V is TRBV7-9 and J is TRBJ2-5; TRBD1 agrees at 7 bases. The CDR3 is 19 residues long. V was pared by 5 bases and J by 1 base, with 19 bases of the junction left unmatched. CDR1 and CDR2 from the germline V gene are SEHNR and FQNEAQ (reference sequence). The CDR3 coding sequence is TGTGCCAGCAGCCCAGGGCTCTACCGGGGCGCAGGGGGCCAAGAGACCCAGTACTTC. Its translation is CASSPGLYRGAGGQETQYF.

V gene TRBV7-9 combines with J gene TRBJ1-5, with a tentative D call TRBD1 (5 bases). Trimming removed 1 base at V and 0 bases at J, with 10 bases between. Germline CDR1 and CDR2: SEHNR and FQNEAQ (reference sequence). The length of the CDR3 is 16 residues. Here the CDR3 reads CASSLGVGDSNQPQHF. As DNA, the CDR3 is TGTGCCAGCAGCTTAGGGGTAGGGGATAGCAATCAGCCCCAGCATTTT. Using reference TRBV7-9 and TRBJ1-5 for the parts outside the CDR3, the full variable domain is DTGVSQNPRHKITKRGQNVTFRCDPISEHNRLYWYRQTLGQGPEFLTYFQNEAQLEKSRLLSDRFSAERPKGSFSTLEIQRTEQGDSAMYLCASSLGVGDSNQPQHFGDGTRLSIL.

This clone was counted once. This chain connects TRBV19 to TRBJ2-7; 7 bases are a match to TRBD1. V shed 3 bases, J shed 2 bases, and the junction held 10 bases outside the gene matches. CDR1 and CDR2 (germline): LNHDA, SQIVND (reference sequence). The CDR3 is made up of 16 amino acids. In DNA form, the CDR3 reads TGTGCCAGTAGTATGGGGGACAGCTCCCGTACCTACGAGCAGTACTTC. This translates into CASSMGDSSRTYEQYF.

The chain has TRBV28 and TRBJ1-3; 11 bases are shared with TRBD1. There are 15 residues in the CDR3. Germline V CDR1 and CDR2: MDHEN, SYDVKM. The V and J ends lost 7 bases and 2 bases, in that order; junction bases with no gene match: 4. The CDR3 reads CASIRTGGAGNTIYF. CDR3 nucleotide sequence: TGTGCCAGCATTCGGACAGGGGGCGCTGGAAACACCATATATTTT.

V is TRBV4-2 and J is TRBJ1-5, with a tentative D call TRBD1 (5 bases). V lost 2 bases, J lost 5 bases, and 16 bases lay in between. CDR3 length equals 16 residues. CDR1 is LGHNA and CDR2 is YNFKEQ in the germline V gene. The DNA for the CDR3 is TGTGCCAGCAGCCAAAGATTTCCTCAGGGTCATCAGCCCCAGCATTTT. Residues: CASSQRFPQGHQPQHF.

The V and J genes are TRBV9 and TRBJ2-2, with a weak D call TRBD1 (5 bases). CDR1 and CDR2 from the germline V gene are SGDLS and YYNGEE. Trimming pared 3 bases from V and 1 base from J, leaving 7 bases between. The CDR3 runs to 14 residues. The CDR3 is CASSAGQNTGELFF. DNA of the CDR3: TGTGCCAGCAGCGCCGGACAGAACACCGGGGAGCTGTTTTTT.

The chain combines TRBV11-2 with TRBJ2-1, with D unclear. From germline, CDR1 is SGHAT and CDR2 FQNNGV. Trimming pared 5 bases from V and 0 bases from J, leaving 14 bases between. The CDR3 extends over 16 amino acids. The CDR3 reads CASSLLFPGSYNEQFF. CDR3 nucleotides: TGTGCCAGCAGCCTTCTGTTCCCCGGCTCCTACAATGAGCAGTTCTTC.

The chain joins TRBV27 to TRBJ2-1; 10 nucleotides agree with TRBD1. V was pared by 3 bases and J by 4 bases, with 3 bases of the junction left unmatched. Germline CDR1 reads MNHEY; CDR2 reads SMNVEV (reference sequence). The CDR3 contains 15 residues. CDR3 sequence reads: CASSFGTGVYNEQFF. The CDR3 nucleotides read TGTGCCAGCAGTTTTGGGACAGGGGTTTACAATGAGCAGTTCTTC.

The chain couples TRBV15 to TRBJ1-3; D is possibly TRBD1 (6 bases). V was clipped by 5 bases and J by 0 bases, with 14 bases between them. This CDR3 comprises 16 residues. CDR1 is LNHNV and CDR2 is YYDKDF in the germline V gene (reference sequence). CDR3 amino acids: CATSGSTGSSGNTIYF. The CDR3 nucleotides are TGTGCCACCAGCGGATCAACAGGGAGCTCTGGAAACACCATATATTTT.

This chain uses TRBV6-5 with TRBJ2-1, with 8 bases identical to TRBD2. The V gene's germline CDR1 is MNHEY and CDR2 SVGAGI. After removal of 3 bases from V and 7 bases from J, the junction contained 5 bases not matched to a gene. The CDR3 length is 14 residues. CDR3 DNA: TGTGCCAGCAGTTATCCGGGGGGGGGTAATGAGCAGTTCTTC. Translating gives CASSYPGGGNEQFF.

This rearrangement joins TRBV29-1 to TRBJ2-1; D might be TRBD2 (5 bases). Germline V gives CDR1 SQVTM, CDR2 ANQGSEA. V lost 4 bases and J lost 7, with 5 bases in between. The CDR3 is 10 residues long. The CDR3 protein is CSVGGNEQFF. CDR3 in DNA: TGCAGCGTTGGCGGGAATGAGCAGTTCTTC.

This clone was counted a few times. The chain recombines TRBV2 with TRBJ2-3, with 8 bases that match TRBD2. This CDR3 spans 17 amino acids. CDR1 SNHLY and CDR2 FYNNEI come from the germline V gene. With 4 bases clipped from V and 2 bases from J, the junction kept 11 bases outside the gene matches. CDR3 sequence reads: CASSVPPGGEDTDTQYF. CDR3 DNA sequence: TGTGCCAGCAGTGTACCTCCCGGGGGGGAGGACACAGATACGCAGTATTTT.

The rearrangement links TRBV6-1 to TRBJ2-7; 10 nucleotides line up with TRBD1. The junction had 9 bases not matched to a gene; V was cut back by 6 bases and J by 4 bases. CDR1 MNHNS and CDR2 SASEGT come from the germline V gene. The CDR3 covers 15 residues. DNA of the CDR3: TGTGCCAGCAGCAGATACCGGGACAGGGGTTACGAGCAGTACTTC. This encodes CASSRYRDRGYEQYF.

The CDR3 is CASSVDGIYEQYF. Written as DNA, the CDR3 is TGTGCCAGCAGCGTCGACGGGATCTACGAGCAGTACTTC. The genes are TRBV9 and TRBJ2-7, with a weak D call TRBD2 (5 bases). The CDR3 is made up of 13 amino acids. From germline, CDR1 is SGDLS and CDR2 YYNGEE. Trimming shortened V by 2 bases and J by 3 bases, and 9 bases separated the two germline ends.

The count of this clone is one. The CDR3 DNA sequence: TGTGCCAGCAGTCCTCGGTATTCTGGGGCCAACGTCCTGACTTTC. Translated: CASSPRYSGANVLTF. V gene TRBV6-5 combines with J gene TRBJ2-6; D not resolved. The CDR3 extends over 15 amino acids. Looked up from germline, CDR1 is MNHEY and CDR2 is SVGAGI. Between the trimmed V and J ends, which lost 5 bases and 1 base, there was a span of 9 bases.

This chain uses TRBV5-1 with TRBJ2-1, with D tentatively TRBD1 (6 bases). This CDR3 is 15 amino acids long. The V gene's germline CDR1 is SGHRS and CDR2 YFSETQ. The ends were cut back, 3 bases at V and 4 bases at J, with 14 bases in the middle. The CDR3 spells CASSSDRTTYNEQFF. The CDR3 region has the DNA TGCGCCAGCAGCTCGGACAGAACTACTTACAATGAGCAGTTCTTC.

The J gene is TRBJ2-3, the V gene TRBV2, with 9 bases lining up with TRBD1. Trimming cost V 4 bases and J 2 bases; bases outside gene matches: 4. The CDR3 has 15 amino acids. CDR1 and CDR2 from the germline V gene are SNHLY and FYNNEI. CDR3 DNA: TGTGCCAGCAGTGGGACAGGGGTCCCCACAGATACGCAGTATTTT. It codes for CASSGTGVPTDTQYF. Full variable domain (rest looked up from reference TRBV2 and TRBJ2-3): EPEVTQTPSHQVTQMGQEVILRCVPISNHLYFYWYRQILGQKVEFLVSFYNNEISEKSEIFDDQFSVERPDGSNFTLKIRSTKLEDSAMYFCASSGTGVPTDTQYFGPGTRLTVL.

The rearrangement uses TRBV2 and TRBJ1-2; the D is unclear. The germline CDR1 and CDR2 sequences are SNHLY and FYNNEI. This CDR3 spans 11 amino acids. V lost 6 bases to trimming and J lost 7 bases, with 9 bases between them. The CDR3 is CASRPESGYTF. In nucleotides, the CDR3 is TGTGCCAGCAGGCCGGAGAGTGGCTACACCTTC.

The CDR3 nucleotides are TGTGCCATCGGGACACCCGGGCCATACGAGCAGTACTTC. Translation: CAIGTPGPYEQYF. The V and J genes are TRBV6-1 and TRBJ2-7; tentative D call: TRBD1 (6 bases). Deletions cut 10 bases from V and 4 bases from J, with 17 bases between. Germline V gene data show CDR1 as MNHNS and CDR2 as SASEGT. The CDR3 consists of 13 residues.

This clone has just one count. The J gene is TRBJ2-1, the V gene TRBV11-3; TRBD2 is a possible D gene (7 bases). V lost 1 base to trimming and J lost 2 bases, with 12 bases between them. The CDR3 runs 16 residues. The germline V gene has CDR1 SGHNT and CDR2 YENEEA. CDR3 loop: CASSLVAGAPYNEQFF. CDR3 in DNA: TGTGCCAGCAGCTTAGTTGCGGGGGCACCCTACAATGAGCAGTTCTTC.

The J gene is TRBJ2-3, the V gene TRBV18, with TRBD1 matching 12 bases. J was trimmed by 4 bases and V by 6 bases; bases with no gene match: 8. The CDR3 spans 16 residues. CDR1 KGHSH and CDR2 LQKENI come from the germline V gene. CDR3 loop: CASSQTGTGGADTQYF. CDR3 nucleotide sequence: TGTGCCAGCTCGCAGACCGGGACAGGGGGCGCAGATACGCAGTATTTT.

This clone appeared a single time. V usage is TRBV5-6 and J usage is TRBJ2-3, with D maybe TRBD2 (6 bases). The CDR3 sequence is 16 residues long. Per germline, CDR1 SGHDT and CDR2 YYEEEE. V shed 4 bases and J shed 3 bases, with 18 bases lying between them. This CDR3 is CASSPWTGSGTDTQYF. The CDR3 DNA is TGTGCCAGCAGCCCGTGGACGGGGAGCGGGACAGATACGCAGTATTTT. Full variable domain (missing parts from reference TRBV5-6 and TRBJ2-3): DAGVTQSPTHLIKTRGQQVTLRCSPKSGHDTVSWYQQALGQGPQFIFQYYEEEERQRGNFPDRFSGHQFPNYSSELNVNALLLGDSALYLCASSPWTGSGTDTQYFGPGTRLTVL.

This chain uses TRBV19 with TRBJ2-3; a weak D match, TRBD2 (7 bases). The CDR3 extends over 16 amino acids. Trimming cost V 7 bases and J 0 bases, with 17 bases left between them. The germline V gene has CDR1 LNHDA and CDR2 SQIVND (reference sequence). The CDR3 DNA follows: TGTGCCAGTACCTTGGGGGGGGCCACTAGCACAGATACGCAGTATTTT. Translated: CASTLGGATSTDTQYF.

Only one count was recorded for this clone. The rearrangement joins TRBV13 to TRBJ1-1, with a tentative D call TRBD1 (5 bases). The V end was cut by 0 bases, the J end by 0 bases, with 17 bases between. CDR3 length equals 18 residues. Germline V lookup: CDR1 PRHDT, CDR2 FYEKMQ (reference sequence). As DNA, the CDR3 is TGTGCCAGCAGCTTAGGCCCCCCGGGGGACGGGATGAACACTGAAGCTTTCTTT. This encodes CASSLGPPGDGMNTEAFF.

The chain is built from TRBV7-3 and TRBJ2-5; the D gene is possibly TRBD2 (6 bases). V lost 3 bases to trimming and J lost 3 bases, with 11 bases between them. The CDR3 loop spans 14 amino acids. Germline V lookup: CDR1 SGHTA, CDR2 FQGTGA. The CDR3 DNA reads as TGTGCCAGCAGCTTCGGGGGTCAAAAAGAGACCCAGTACTTC. The encoded protein is CASSFGGQKETQYF.

This sequence joins TRBV28 and TRBJ2-1; 8 bases are a match to TRBD2. CDR1 is MDHEN, CDR2 SYDVKM, per germline. The J segment lost 0 bases and the V segment lost 5 bases, leaving 3 bases of the junction unmatched. This CDR3 has 15 amino acids. CDR3 region: CASSNRGGSYNEQFF. As DNA, the CDR3 is TGTGCCAGCAGTAACCGGGGGGGCTCCTACAATGAGCAGTTCTTC.

This chain uses TRBV30 with TRBJ1-6, with 7 bases fitting TRBD1. V lost 2 bases and J lost 7; bases outside the gene matches: 2. CDR3 size: 13 residues. The germline V gene has CDR1 GTSNPN and CDR2 SVGIG (reference sequence). The CDR3 reads CAWSKGGNSPLHF. The CDR3 nucleotides are TGTGCCTGGAGTAAAGGGGGCAATTCACCCCTCCACTTT.

The J gene is TRBJ2-7, the V gene TRBV4-2, with 14 bases identical to TRBD2. J lost 1 base, V lost 6 bases, and 8 bases had no gene match. Looked up from germline, CDR1 is LGHNA and CDR2 is YNFKEQ. This CDR3 contains 17 residues. This chain's CDR3 is CASSQVGTSGSSYEQYF. The CDR3 DNA sequence: TGTGCCAGCAGTCAGGTGGGGACTAGCGGGAGTTCCTACGAGCAGTACTTC.